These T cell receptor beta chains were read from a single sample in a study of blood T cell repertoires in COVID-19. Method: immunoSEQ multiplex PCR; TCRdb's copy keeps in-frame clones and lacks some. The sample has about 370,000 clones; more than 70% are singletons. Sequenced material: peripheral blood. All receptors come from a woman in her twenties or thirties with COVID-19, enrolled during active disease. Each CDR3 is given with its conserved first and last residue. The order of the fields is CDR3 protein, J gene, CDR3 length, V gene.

CSVRLIAGGTGELFF,TRBJ2-2,15,TRBV29-1
CAISPIGSGTSTDTQYF,TRBJ2-3,17,TRBV10-3
CASRGSEAQYF,TRBJ2-3,11,TRBV2
CASSVLSKQGTGLNYGYTF,TRBJ1-2,19,TRBV2
CASSLLGTGALNTEAFF,TRBJ1-1,17,TRBV7-9
CASSQGLTRTGTPYEQYF,TRBJ2-7,18,TRBV4-3
CASSSWTGGMGREQYF,TRBJ2-7,16,TRBV5-5
CASSQPTGDGYTF,TRBJ1-2,13,TRBV4-1
CASSPRQGRDTQYF,TRBJ2-3,14,TRBV7-2
CASSQGIGTGGQEKLFF,TRBJ1-4,17,TRBV3-1/TRBV3-2
CASSYEVGSYNEQFF,TRBJ2-1,15,TRBV6-5
CASSLDRGTGELFF,TRBJ2-2,14,TRBV7-2
CASSPRGISQPQHF,TRBJ1-5,14,TRBV3-1/TRBV3-2
CASSPLGVGEQYF,TRBJ2-7,13,TRBV18
CASSFSEWAGGSPTYEQYF,TRBJ2-7,19,TRBV5-6
CASSPYGGAPGQNYGYTF,TRBJ1-2,18,TRBV18
CASSQGQGEQFF,TRBJ2-1,12,TRBV6-6
CASSLSPNRHDGYTF,TRBJ1-2,15,TRBV7-9
CASSFGQGRQETQYF,TRBJ2-5,15,TRBV7-2
CASSPRGGNQPQHF,TRBJ1-5,14,TRBV6-5
CAISESVDYGYTF,TRBJ1-2,13,TRBV10-3
CASSPSGAGEQFF,TRBJ2-1,13,TRBV6-4
CASSWTSEGTEAFF,TRBJ1-1,14,TRBV7-9
CASSVTDRGGADTQYF,TRBJ2-3,16,TRBV7-9
CASSPNPPGQGWGTF,TRBJ1-2,15,TRBV18
CSASPTYEQYF,TRBJ2-7,11,TRBV20-1
CASSQDAGFNEKLFF,TRBJ1-4,15,TRBV4-1
CASSAGGNTDTQYF,TRBJ2-3,14,TRBV10-1
CASETGTGISNQPQHF,TRBJ1-5,16,TRBV6-6
CASSQDLVLTGDSPLHF,TRBJ1-6,17,TRBV4-3
CATRGTGENIQYF,TRBJ2-4,13,TRBV24-1
CASSLVASLTAEAFF,TRBJ1-1,15,TRBV7-9
CASQDRGSGYTF,TRBJ1-2,12,TRBV18
CASSVVTSGRLNEQFF,TRBJ2-1,16,TRBV9
CASSPLTGSNTGELFF,TRBJ2-2,16,TRBV18
CASSDSGLAGWSSYNEQFF,TRBJ2-1,19,TRBV6-4
CASTRAGANVLTF,TRBJ2-6,13,TRBV14
CASSQGEVRVNEKLFF,TRBJ1-4,16,TRBV4-3
CASSKALQGSYNEQFF,TRBJ2-1,16,TRBV21-1
CASSTQGLAGTGQFF,TRBJ2-1,15,TRBV6-2/TRBV6-3
CASSYVRAGFSYEQYF,TRBJ2-7,16,TRBV28
CASSWATGTGQPQHF,TRBJ1-5,15,TRBV6-2/TRBV6-3
CASSQEIGLRTYEQYF,TRBJ2-7,16,TRBV4-3
CASSRRGQGGSGELFF,TRBJ2-2,16,TRBV5-6
CASSPGTGTYEQYF,TRBJ2-7,14,TRBV5-8
CASSVIVAGQGAENTEAFF,TRBJ1-1,19,TRBV9
CASSIFGGREQYF,TRBJ2-7,13,TRBV19
CASSPGISGANVLTF,TRBJ2-6,15,TRBV5-5
CASSPSGSLSYEQYF,TRBJ2-7,15,TRBV18
CASSQPSPYARRKTGNTIYF,TRBJ1-3,20,TRBV23-1
CASSPSGTPGDTF,TRBJ1-2,13,TRBV3-1/TRBV3-2
CSAVTGNSNQPQHF,TRBJ1-5,14,TRBV29-1
CASSPEGYEQYF,TRBJ2-7,12,TRBV18
CASSLASGDTETQYF,TRBJ2-5,15,TRBV5-1
CASSPTGGAGGANVLTF,TRBJ2-6,17,TRBV11-3